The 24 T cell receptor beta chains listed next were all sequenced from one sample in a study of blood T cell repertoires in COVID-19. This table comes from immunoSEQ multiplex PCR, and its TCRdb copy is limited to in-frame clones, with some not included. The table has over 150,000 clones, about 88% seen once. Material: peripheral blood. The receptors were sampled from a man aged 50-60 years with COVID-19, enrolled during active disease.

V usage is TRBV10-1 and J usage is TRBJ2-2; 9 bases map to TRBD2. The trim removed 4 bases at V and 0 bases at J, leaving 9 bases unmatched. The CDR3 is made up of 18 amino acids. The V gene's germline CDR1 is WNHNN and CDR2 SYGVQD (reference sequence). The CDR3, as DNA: TGCGCCAGCAGTGGCCGGCCGACTAGCGGAACGAACACCGGGGAGCTGTTTTTT. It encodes CASSGRPTSGTNTGELFF.

The CDR3 reads CATAPGTSGNTGELFF. CDR3 nucleotide sequence: TGTGCCACCGCCCCGGGGACTAGCGGAAACACCGGGGAGCTGTTTTTT. The rearrangement joins TRBV24-1 to TRBJ2-2, with TRBD2 matching 11 bases. J lost 2 bases, V lost 9 bases, and 7 bases had no gene match. The CDR3 is made up of 16 amino acids. From germline, CDR1 is KGHDR and CDR2 SFDVKD.

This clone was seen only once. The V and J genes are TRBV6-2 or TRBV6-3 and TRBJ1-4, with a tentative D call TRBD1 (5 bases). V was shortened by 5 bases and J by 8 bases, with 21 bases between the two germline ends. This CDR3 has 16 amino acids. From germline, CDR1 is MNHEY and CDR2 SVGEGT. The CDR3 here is CASSDPFGGSGEKLFF. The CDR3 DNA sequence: TGTGCCAGCAGTGACCCCTTTGGGGGGTCAGGGGAAAAACTGTTTTTT.

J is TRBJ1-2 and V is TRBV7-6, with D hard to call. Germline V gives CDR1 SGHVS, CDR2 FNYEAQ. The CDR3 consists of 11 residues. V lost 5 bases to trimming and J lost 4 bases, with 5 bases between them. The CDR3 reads CASSLFYGYTF. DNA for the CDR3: TGTGCCAGCAGCCTCTTCTATGGCTACACCTTC.

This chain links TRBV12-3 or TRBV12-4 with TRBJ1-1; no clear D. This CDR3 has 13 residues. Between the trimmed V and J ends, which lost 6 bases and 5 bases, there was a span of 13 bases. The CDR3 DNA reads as TGTGCCAGCAGCCCGCCCGGGGAGACTGAAGCTTTCTTT. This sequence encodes CASSPPGETEAFF.

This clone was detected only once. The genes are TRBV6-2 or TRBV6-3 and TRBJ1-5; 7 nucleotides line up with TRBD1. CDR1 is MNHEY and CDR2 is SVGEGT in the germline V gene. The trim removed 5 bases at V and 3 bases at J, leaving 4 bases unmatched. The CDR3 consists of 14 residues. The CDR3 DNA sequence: TGTGCCAGCAGTCGGGACAGCTCCAATCAGCCCCAGCATTTT. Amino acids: CASSRDSSNQPQHF.

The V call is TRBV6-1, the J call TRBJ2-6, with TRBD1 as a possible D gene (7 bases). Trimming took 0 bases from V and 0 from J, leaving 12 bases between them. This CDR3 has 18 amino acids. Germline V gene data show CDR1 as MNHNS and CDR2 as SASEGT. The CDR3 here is CASSEAAGQRSGANVLTF. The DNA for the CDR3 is TGTGCCAGCAGTGAAGCGGCGGGACAGCGCTCTGGGGCCAACGTCCTGACTTTC.

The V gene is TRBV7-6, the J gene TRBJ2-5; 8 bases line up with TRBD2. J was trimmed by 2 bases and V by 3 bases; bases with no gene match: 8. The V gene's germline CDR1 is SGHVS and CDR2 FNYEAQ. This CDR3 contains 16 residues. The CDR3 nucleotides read TGTGCCAGCAGCTTCCGTAGTAGCGGGACACAAGAGACCCAGTACTTC. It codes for CASSFRSSGTQETQYF.

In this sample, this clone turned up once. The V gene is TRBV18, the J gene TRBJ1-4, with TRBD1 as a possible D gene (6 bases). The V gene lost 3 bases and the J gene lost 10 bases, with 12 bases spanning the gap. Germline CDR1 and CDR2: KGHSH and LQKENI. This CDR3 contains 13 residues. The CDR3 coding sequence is TGTGCCAGCTCACCGGGGGGGCAGGCAAAACTGTTTTTT. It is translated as CASSPGGQAKLFF.

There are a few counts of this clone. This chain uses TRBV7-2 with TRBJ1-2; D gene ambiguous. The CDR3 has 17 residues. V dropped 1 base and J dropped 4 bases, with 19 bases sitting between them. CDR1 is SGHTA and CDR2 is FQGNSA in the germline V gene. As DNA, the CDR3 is TGTGCCAGCAGCTTAGAAACCGCTTGGGCGCGTGTCTATGGCTACACCTTC. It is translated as CASSLETAWARVYGYTF.

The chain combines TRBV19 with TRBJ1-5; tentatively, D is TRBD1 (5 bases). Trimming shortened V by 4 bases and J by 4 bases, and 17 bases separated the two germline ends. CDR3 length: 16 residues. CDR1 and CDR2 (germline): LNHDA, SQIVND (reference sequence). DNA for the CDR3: TGTGCCAGTAGTACCGATAGTGGGGCCAGAAATCAGCCCCAGCATTTT. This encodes CASSTDSGARNQPQHF.

The CDR3 sequence is CAISEVVSGSRPTIYEQYF. CDR3 DNA: TGTGCCATCAGTGAGGTGGTTAGCGGGAGTCGACCCACCATATACGAGCAGTACTTC. The genes are TRBV10-3 and TRBJ2-7, with 9 bases aligning to TRBD2. The ends lost 2 bases at V and 4 bases at J; junction bases unmatched: 18. Germline V lookup: CDR1 ENHRY, CDR2 SYGVKD. The CDR3 has 19 amino acids.

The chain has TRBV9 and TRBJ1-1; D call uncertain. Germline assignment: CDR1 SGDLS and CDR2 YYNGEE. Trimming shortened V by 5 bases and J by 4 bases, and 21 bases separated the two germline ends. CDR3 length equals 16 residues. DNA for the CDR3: TGTGCCAGCAGTCCTAGAGGGAGGAAGATGGGCACTGAAGCTTTCTTT. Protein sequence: CASSPRGRKMGTEAFF.

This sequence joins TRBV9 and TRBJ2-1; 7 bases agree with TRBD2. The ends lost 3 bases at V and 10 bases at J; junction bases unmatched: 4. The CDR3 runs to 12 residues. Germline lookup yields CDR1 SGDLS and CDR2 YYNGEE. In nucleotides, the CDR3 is TGTGCCAGCAGCGACCGGGACTACGAGCAGTTCTTC. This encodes CASSDRDYEQFF.

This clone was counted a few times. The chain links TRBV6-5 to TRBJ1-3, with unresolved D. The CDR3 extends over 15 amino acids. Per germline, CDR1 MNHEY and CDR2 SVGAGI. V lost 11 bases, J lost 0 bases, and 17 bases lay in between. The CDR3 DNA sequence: TGTGCCGGCCGAGGGCTGCCGTCCTCTGGAAACACCATATATTTT. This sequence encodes CAGRGLPSSGNTIYF.

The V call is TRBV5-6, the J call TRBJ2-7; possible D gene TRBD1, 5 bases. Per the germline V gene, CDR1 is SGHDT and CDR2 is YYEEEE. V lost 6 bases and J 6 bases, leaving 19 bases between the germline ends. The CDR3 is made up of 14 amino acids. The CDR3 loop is CASTRNIGRGEQYF. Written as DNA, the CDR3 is TGTGCCAGCACCCGTAATATCGGTAGGGGCGAGCAGTACTTC.

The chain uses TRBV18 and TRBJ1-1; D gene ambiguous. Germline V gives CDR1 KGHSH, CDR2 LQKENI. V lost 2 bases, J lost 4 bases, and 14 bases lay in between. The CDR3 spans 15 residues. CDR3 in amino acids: CASSPVSAGVTEAFF. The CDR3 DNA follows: TGTGCCAGCTCACCAGTTTCTGCCGGGGTCACTGAAGCTTTCTTT.

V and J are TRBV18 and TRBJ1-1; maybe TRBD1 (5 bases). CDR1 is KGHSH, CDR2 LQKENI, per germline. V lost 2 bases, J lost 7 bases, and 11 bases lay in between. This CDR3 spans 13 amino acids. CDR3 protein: CASSPSPQVEAFF. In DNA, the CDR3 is TGTGCCAGCTCACCATCCCCACAGGTTGAAGCTTTCTTT.

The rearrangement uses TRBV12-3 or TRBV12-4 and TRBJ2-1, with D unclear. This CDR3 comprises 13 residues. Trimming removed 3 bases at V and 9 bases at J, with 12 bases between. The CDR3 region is CASSFSEATEQFF. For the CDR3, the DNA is TGTGCCAGCAGTTTCTCTGAGGCGACTGAGCAGTTCTTC.

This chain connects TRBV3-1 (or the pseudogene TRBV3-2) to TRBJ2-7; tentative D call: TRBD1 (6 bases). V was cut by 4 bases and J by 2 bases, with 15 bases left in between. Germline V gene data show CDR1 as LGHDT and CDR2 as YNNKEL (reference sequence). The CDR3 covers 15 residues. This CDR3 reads CASSPNRQVTYEQYF. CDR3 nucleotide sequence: TGTGCCAGCAGCCCCAACCGACAGGTAACCTACGAGCAGTACTTC.

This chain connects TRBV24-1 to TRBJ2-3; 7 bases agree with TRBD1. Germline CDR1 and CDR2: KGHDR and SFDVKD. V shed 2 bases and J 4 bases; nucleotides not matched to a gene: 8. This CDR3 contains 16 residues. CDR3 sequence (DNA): TGTGCCACCAGTGATTCTAGACAGGGTCTGGCAGATACGCAGTATTTT. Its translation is CATSDSRQGLADTQYF.

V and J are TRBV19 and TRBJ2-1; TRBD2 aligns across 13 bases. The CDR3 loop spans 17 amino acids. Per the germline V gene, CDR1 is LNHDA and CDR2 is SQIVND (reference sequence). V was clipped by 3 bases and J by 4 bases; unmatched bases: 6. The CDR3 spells CASSIRQLAGGYNEQFF. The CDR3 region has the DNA TGTGCCAGTAGTATCCGGCAACTAGCGGGGGGGTACAATGAGCAGTTCTTC.

This CDR3 is CATQVGPEQYF. The CDR3 nucleotides read TGTGCCACTCAAGTGGGGCCCGAGCAGTACTTC. This chain connects TRBV10-3 to TRBJ2-7; a possible D gene is TRBD1 (5 bases). This CDR3 region has 11 residues. The V end was cut by 10 bases, the J end by 6 bases, with 13 bases between. CDR1 and CDR2 (germline): ENHRY, SYGVKD.

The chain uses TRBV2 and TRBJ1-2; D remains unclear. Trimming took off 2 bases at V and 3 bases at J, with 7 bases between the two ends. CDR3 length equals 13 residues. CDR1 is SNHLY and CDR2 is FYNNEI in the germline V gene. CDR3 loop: CASSETVDYGYTF. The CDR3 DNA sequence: TGTGCCAGCAGTGAAACGGTTGACTATGGCTACACCTTC.